One sample yielded the 13 T cell receptor beta chains listed below, sequenced in a study of T cell changes during pregnancy in multiple sclerosis. Repertoires were generated with immunoSEQ multiplex PCR, while TCRdb's copy carries only in-frame clones and drops some. This sample yields 45,000 to 55,000 clones, of which 80% to 95% are seen a single time; approximately 0.18% belongs to the top ten. Sample: CD4+ T cells from peripheral blood mononuclear cells, taken after pregnancy. All receptors come from a female donor in good health, enrolled as a control in a pregnancy study.

The chain couples TRBV9 to TRBJ1-4; no clear D gene. CDR1 is SGDLS and CDR2 is YYNGEE in the germline V gene. This CDR3 contains 13 residues. Trimming removed 4 bases at V and 1 base at J, with 5 bases between. CDR3 bases: TGTGCCAGCAGCCCCCTAACTAATGAAAAACTGTTTTTT. Translated: CASSPLTNEKLFF.

V usage is TRBV5-6 and J usage is TRBJ2-1, with TRBD1 identical over 11 bases. The CDR3 is 14 amino acids. Germline trimming cut 4 bases from V and 10 bases from J; bases unmatched to any gene: 7. Germline assignment: CDR1 SGHDT and CDR2 YYEEEE. The CDR3 loop reads CASSRRDRGREQFF. The CDR3 DNA reads as TGTGCCAGCAGCAGACGGGACAGGGGGAGGGAGCAGTTCTTC.

This chain connects TRBV11-2 to TRBJ2-4; 9 bases fit TRBD2. V shed 5 bases, J shed 7 bases, and the junction held 15 bases outside the gene matches. Looked up from germline, CDR1 is SGHAT and CDR2 is FQNNGV. This CDR3 has 17 residues. CDR3 in DNA: TGTGCCAGCAGCCCCCTGGCTAGCGGGGCCTCGGGTAACATTCAGTACTTC. It codes for CASSPLASGASGNIQYF. The whole variable domain, filled in from reference TRBV11-2 and TRBJ2-4, reads EAGVAQSPRYKIIEKRQSVAFWCNPISGHATLYWYQQILGQGPKLLIQFQNNGVVDDSQLPKDRFSAERLKGVDSTLKIQPAKLEDSAVYLCASSPLASGASGNIQYFGAGTRLSVL.

This clone was found a few times. The chain uses TRBV11-2 and TRBJ1-2; D ambiguous. The V and J ends lost 5 bases and 8 bases respectively, with 18 bases between them. The germline V gene encodes CDR1 SGHAT and CDR2 FQNNGV. CDR3 length: 14 amino acids. The CDR3 here is CASSPTDRLRGYTF. The CDR3 nucleotides are TGTGCCAGCAGCCCAACAGATCGCCTACGGGGCTACACCTTC.

The chain has TRBV11-2 and TRBJ1-3; 7 nucleotides agree with TRBD1. The germline V gene has CDR1 SGHAT and CDR2 FQNNGV. The CDR3 totals 18 residues. Trimming cost V 2 bases and J 3 bases; bases outside gene matches: 13. The chain's CDR3 is CASSLRGQRTGHGNTIYF. In DNA, the CDR3 is TGTGCCAGCAGCTTACGGGGACAGAGGACAGGCCATGGAAACACCATATATTTT.

The chain uses TRBV6-5 and TRBJ2-3; D is undetermined. CDR3 length: 16 residues. Germline CDR1 MNHEY, CDR2 SVGAGI. Trimming took 2 bases from V and 0 from J, leaving 12 bases between them. The CDR3 region has the DNA TGTGCCAGCAGTTACGGGTCTTCGGGTAGCACAGATACGCAGTATTTT. This sequence encodes CASSYGSSGSTDTQYF.

The chain combines TRBV5-1 with TRBJ1-2; 8 nucleotides line up with TRBD1. The germline V gene has CDR1 SGHRS and CDR2 YFSETQ. With V trimmed by 4 bases and J by 4 bases, 9 bases remained unmatched. The CDR3 sequence is 15 residues long. This CDR3 is CASSPPRTGRYGYTF. CDR3 in DNA: TGCGCCAGCAGCCCCCCCAGGACAGGGCGCTATGGCTACACCTTC. Drawing the rest from reference TRBV5-1 and TRBJ1-2, the complete variable domain is KAGVTQTPRYLIKTRGQQVTLSCSPISGHRSVSWYQQTPGQGLQFLFEYFSETQRNKGNFPGRFSGRQFSNSRSEMNVSTLELGDSALYLCASSPPRTGRYGYTFGSGTRLTVV.

The CDR3 here is CASSVLGGGRSNQPQHF. For the CDR3, the DNA is TGTGCCAGCAGCGTCCTAGGAGGTGGGAGAAGCAATCAGCCCCAGCATTTT. The chain joins TRBV7-8 to TRBJ1-5; D remains ambiguous. CDR1 and CDR2 from the germline V gene are SGHVS and FQNEAQ. This CDR3 is 17 amino acids long. V was cut by 5 bases and J by 1 base, with 18 bases left in between. The entire variable domain, with the rest obtained from reference TRBV7-8 and TRBJ1-5, is as follows: GAGVSQSPRYKVAKRGQDVALRCDPISGHVSLFWYQQALGQGPEFLTYFQNEAQLDKSGLPSDRFFAERPEGSVSTLKIQRTQQEDSAVYLCASSVLGGGRSNQPQHFGDGTRLSIL.

Only one count was recorded for this clone. The CDR3 nucleotides read TGTGCCAGCAGCTTACACGGCTACAATGAGCAGTTCTTC. It is translated as CASSLHGYNEQFF. The J gene is TRBJ2-1, the V gene TRBV7-9; D is unclear. V dropped 2 bases and J dropped 3 bases, with 5 bases sitting between them. The germline V gene has CDR1 SEHNR and CDR2 FQNEAQ (reference sequence). The CDR3 covers 13 residues.

This sequence joins TRBV7-9 and TRBJ2-7, with 7 bases that match TRBD2. Germline V gene sequence: CDR1 SEHNR, CDR2 FQNEAQ (reference sequence). The CDR3 runs to 16 residues. With V trimmed by 2 bases and J by 7 bases, 14 bases remained unmatched. The CDR3 coding sequence is TGTGCCAGCAGCTTATTGGGGCCGGTGGGGACTAAGGAGCAGTACTTC. It encodes CASSLLGPVGTKEQYF. The full variable domain, completed using reference TRBV7-9 and TRBJ2-7, is DTGVSQNPRHKITKRGQNVTFRCDPISEHNRLYWYRQTLGQGPEFLTYFQNEAQLEKSRLLSDRFSAERPKGSFSTLEIQRTEQGDSAMYLCASSLLGPVGTKEQYFGPGTRLTVT.

This clone was seen only a few times. The chain is built from TRBV7-2 and TRBJ2-2, with TRBD2 matching over 10 bases. The CDR3 covers 16 residues. After removal of 1 base from V and 4 bases from J, the junction contained 3 bases not matched to a gene. Germline-derived CDR1 and CDR2 are SGHTA and FQGNSA. CDR3 sequence (DNA): TGTGCCAGCAGCTTAGGACTAGCGGGTGCCACCGGGGAGCTGTTTTTT. Residues: CASSLGLAGATGELFF.

The chain recombines TRBV7-2 with TRBJ1-2, with a weak D call TRBD1 (6 bases). The germline V gene encodes CDR1 SGHTA and CDR2 FQGNSA. Trimming cost V 1 base and J 4 bases, with 10 bases left between them. CDR3 length: 14 amino acids. Here the CDR3 reads CASSLESGAYGYTF. The CDR3 DNA is TGTGCCAGCAGCTTAGAGTCAGGGGCCTATGGCTACACCTTC.

This chain joins TRBV15 and TRBJ2-7, with 8 bases identical to TRBD1. The length of the CDR3 is 15 residues. V gave up 2 bases and J gave up 6 bases; unmatched junction bases: 9. Germline CDR1 is LNHNV and CDR2 is YYDKDF (reference sequence). The CDR3, as DNA: TGTGCCACCAGCAGAAAACAGGGGGAGAGTGTCGAGCAGTACTTC. This encodes CATSRKQGESVEQYF.